The 22 T cell receptor beta chains in this list originate from one sample, sequenced in a study of molecular identifiers for immune sequencing clone quantification (dated by TCRdb to between 2018 and 2020). Preparation of the library involved PCR. The sequencer was an Illumina HiSeq 4000. TCRdb trimmed public reads at Q25 via fastp, called clones via MiXCR and kept in-frame beta chains. Here each entry gathers all rows of one CDR3 protein and keeps the most common genes and DNA. The sample includes just under 650,000 distinct CDR3 sequences, with 15% to 20% observed a single time. Of the sample, roughly 0.83% falls within the top ten clones. The source material was naive CD8+ T cells from blood, with Jurkat cell RNA spiked in. The intended sense of this specimen's cell subset or site label: FACS-sorted CD8+CD4-CCR7+CD45RA+ naive T cells. The receptors stem from a human donor in good health. Some libraries in this study had Jurkat cell RNA spiked in.

The rearrangement joins TRBV4-3 to TRBJ1-1; D is uncertain. The CDR3 contains 15 residues. The germline V and J ends were trimmed by 0 bases and 0 bases, with 8 bases remaining between them. The V gene's germline CDR1 is LGHNA and CDR2 YSLEER. The CDR3 coding sequence is TGCGCCAGCAGCCAAGATCGGGTGATGAACACTGAAGCTTTCTTT. This sequence encodes CASSQDRVMNTEAFF.

This clonotype was observed once. Just one base apart from a much larger clone, this may be a read error. The chain links TRBV30 to TRBJ2-3, with TRBD2 as a possible D gene (7 bases). Germline V gives CDR1 GTSNPN, CDR2 SVGIG (reference sequence). Trimming left V 0 bases short and J 3 bases short, with 13 bases between. The length of the CDR3 is 15 residues. The CDR3 bases are TGTGCCTGGAGTGTAGGGGGGGCCGGAACAGATACGCAGTATTTT. This gives the protein CAWSVGGAGTDTQYF.

On this clonotype: A read error may explain this, as a much larger clone is one base away. The CDR3 region has the DNA TGTGCCAGCAGCCCGTCCCAACTAGCGGGAGAGGACAATGAGCAGTTCTTC. Translated, it gives CASSPSQLAGEDNEQFF. The J gene is TRBJ2-1, the V gene TRBV14; 11 bases are shared with TRBD2. Germline V CDR1 and CDR2: SGHDN, FVKESK. This CDR3 comprises 17 residues. The V gene end was trimmed by 4 bases and the J gene end by 5 bases; junction bases not matched to a gene: 10.

This clonotype was counted ten times or more. V and J are TRBV7-9 and TRBJ2-5; possible D gene TRBD2, 5 bases. V was trimmed by 5 bases and J by 5 bases, leaving 15 bases between them. CDR3 length: 14 amino acids. Germline V CDR1 and CDR2: SEHNR, FQNEAQ (reference sequence). The CDR3 spells CASSPTASWETQYF. The DNA for the CDR3 is TGTGCCAGCAGCCCCACGGCTAGCTGGGAGACCCAGTACTTC.

This clonotype was seen only once. This chain joins TRBV10-1 and TRBJ2-2; 9 bases are a match to TRBD2. The CDR3 spans 15 residues. With V trimmed by 8 bases and J by 1 base, 5 bases remained unmatched. Germline V gene lookup returns CDR1 WNHNN and CDR2 SYGVQD (reference sequence). CDR3 nucleotides: TGCGCCAGCCCCCGGACTAGCGAGAACACCGGGGAGCTGTTTTTT. The encoded protein is CASPRTSENTGELFF.

This clonotype showed up many times. The V gene is TRBV29-1, the J gene TRBJ2-1; D unresolved. The CDR3 has 14 amino acids. Germline CDR1 reads SQVTM; CDR2 reads ANQGSEA. V lost 5 bases and J lost 6, with 17 bases in between. The CDR3 protein is CSVYSARHVNEQFF. CDR3 nucleotides: TGCAGCGTTTATTCTGCGCGGCACGTCAATGAGCAGTTCTTC.

This clonotype was seen ten or more times. The CDR3: CASSTRGGAYEQYF. CDR3 nucleotides: TGTGCCAGCAGTACCCGGGGGGGGGCCTACGAGCAGTACTTC. The chain has TRBV6-5 and TRBJ2-7; 8 positions agree with TRBD2. From germline, CDR1 is MNHEY and CDR2 SVGAGI. This CDR3 has 14 amino acids. The junction had 5 bases not matched to a gene; V was cut back by 5 bases and J by 2 bases.

The J gene is TRBJ2-2, the V gene TRBV28, with D possibly TRBD2 on 6 matching bases. The CDR3 spans 16 residues. V gave up 2 bases and J gave up 3 bases, with 13 bases separating them. Per germline, CDR1 MDHEN and CDR2 SYDVKM. The CDR3 nucleotides read TGTGCCAGCAGTTTAACCGGACTATGGGACACCGGGGAGCTGTTTTTT. Translation: CASSLTGLWDTGELFF.

This clonotype was detected a few times. This may arise from a read error, as a much more abundant clone is one base away. This CDR3 fails to terminate in the conserved phenylalanine or tryptophan, so it likely reflects a read error. This CDR3 reads CAWGEMNTEAFS. In DNA form, the CDR3 reads TGTGCCTGGGGAGAGATGAACACTGAAGCTTTCTCT. This chain joins TRBV30 and TRBJ1-1; D unresolved. V gave up 5 bases and J gave up 0 bases, with 7 bases separating them. The CDR3 extends over 12 amino acids. From germline, CDR1 is GTSNPN and CDR2 SVGIG (reference sequence).

Concerning this clonotype: This could be a read error, since a much larger clone is one nucleotide away. The rearrangement joins TRBV4-3 to TRBJ1-2; D unclear. This CDR3 region has 15 residues. Germline CDR1 LGHNA, CDR2 YSLEER. Trimming stripped 0 bases from V and 5 bases from J, with 13 bases between. The CDR3 region is CASSQEIDRQYGYTF. The DNA for the CDR3 is TGCGCCAGCAGCCAAGAAATAGACCGCCAGTATGGCTACACCTTC.

This clonotype was detected a few times. No conserved phenylalanine or tryptophan ends this CDR3, so it is likely a read error. This rearrangement joins TRBV20-1 to TRBJ2-7; D might be TRBD1 (6 bases). There are 11 residues in the CDR3. Germline CDR1 and CDR2: DFQATT and SNEGSKA (reference sequence). Trimming cost V 3 bases and J 3 bases, with 6 bases left between them. CDR3 bases: TGCAGTGCTAGGGACAGCTACGAGCAGTACCTC. It translates to CSARDSYEQYL.

This chain uses TRBV19 with TRBJ2-3; the D gene is possibly TRBD2 (6 bases). The ends were cut back, 5 bases at V and 1 base at J, with 16 bases in the middle. This CDR3 has 16 amino acids. CDR1 is LNHDA, CDR2 SQIVND, per germline (reference sequence). CDR3 sequence reads: CASSVGAWGGTDTQYF. In nucleotides, the CDR3 is TGTGCCAGTAGTGTCGGGGCCTGGGGGGGCACAGATACGCAGTATTTT.

A few counts support this clonotype. The chain couples TRBV4-1 to TRBJ2-1; 7 bases match TRBD2. CDR1 is MGHRA and CDR2 is YSYEKL in the germline V gene. The CDR3 is made up of 17 amino acids. The V gene end was trimmed by 0 bases and the J gene end by 6 bases; junction bases not matched to a gene: 11. Here the CDR3 reads CASSQDVPGGPSNEQFF. CDR3 nucleotide sequence: TGCGCCAGCAGCCAAGATGTCCCGGGAGGACCAAGCAATGAGCAGTTCTTC.

The chain has TRBV28 and TRBJ2-4; D gene ambiguous. The V end lost 3 bases, the J end lost 7 bases, and 13 bases lay between the germline ends. The length of the CDR3 is 14 residues. Per germline, CDR1 MDHEN and CDR2 SYDVKM. The DNA of the CDR3 is TGTGCCAGCAGTTTCTCCTCACAATATAACATTCAGTACTTC. It encodes CASSFSSQYNIQYF.

This clonotype was seen at least ten times. The genes are TRBV20-1 and TRBJ1-5, with D unclear. In germline, CDR1 is DFQATT, CDR2 SNEGSKA (reference sequence). V lost 8 bases and J 0 bases, leaving 20 bases between the germline ends. The CDR3 length is 16 residues. Written as DNA, the CDR3 is TGCAGTCCGAGCCTTGGACGGGGAGATAGCAATCAGCCCCAGCATTTT. This codes for CSPSLGRGDSNQPQHF.

This rearrangement joins TRBV7-9 to TRBJ2-5; TRBD1 matches 7 bases. With V trimmed by 3 bases and J by 5 bases, 6 bases remained unmatched. CDR1 and CDR2 from the germline V gene are SEHNR and FQNEAQ (reference sequence). This CDR3 has 14 amino acids. The CDR3 bases are TGTGCCAGCAGCTTGGACAGGATGGTTGAGACCCAGTACTTC. Amino acid sequence: CASSLDRMVETQYF.

The sample holds many counts of this clonotype. The genes are TRBV6-2 or TRBV6-3 and TRBJ2-3; D might be TRBD2 (5 bases). V gave up 6 bases and J gave up 2 bases, with 27 bases separating them. The CDR3 is made up of 19 amino acids. CDR1 is MNHEY and CDR2 is SVGEGT in the germline V gene. DNA for the CDR3: TGTGCCAGCAGGACGGCCGACGCACTAGTCGTGCCTCACACAGATACGCAGTATTTT. Translated: CASRTADALVVPHTDTQYF.

This clonotype was recorded many times. CDR3 loop: CASSMGAGELFF. The CDR3 coding sequence is TGTGCCAGTAGTATGGGAGCCGGGGAGCTGTTTTTT. The chain links TRBV19 to TRBJ2-2, with D possibly being TRBD2 (5 bases). This CDR3 contains 12 residues. CDR1 is LNHDA and CDR2 is SQIVND in the germline V gene (reference sequence). Trimming took 3 bases from V and 6 from J, leaving 5 bases between them.

The rearrangement uses TRBV5-1 and TRBJ2-7; D might be TRBD2 (5 bases). Trimming left V 6 bases short and J 3 bases short, with 16 bases between. CDR3 size: 14 residues. The germline V gene encodes CDR1 SGHRS and CDR2 YFSETQ. The CDR3 DNA is TGCGCCAGCACCTATAGAGAGGGCAGCTACGAGCAGTACTTC. The encoded protein is CASTYREGSYEQYF.

The V and J genes are TRBV12-3 or TRBV12-4 and TRBJ2-7; 8 bases fit TRBD1. The CDR3 totals 17 residues. After removal of 5 bases from V and 2 bases from J, the junction contained 14 bases not matched to a gene. The chain's CDR3 is CASSRTTGTGTPYEQYF. The CDR3 region has the DNA TGTGCCAGCAGTCGCACTACCGGGACAGGAACTCCCTACGAGCAGTACTTC.

This clonotype was picked up many times. The gene calls are TRBV14 and TRBJ1-3; D gene ambiguous. V lost 0 bases and J lost 0, with 12 bases in between. Germline loops: CDR1 SGHDN, CDR2 FVKESK. The CDR3 covers 17 residues. CDR3 sequence reads: CASSQDPGLFSGNTIYF. In nucleotides, the CDR3 is TGTGCCAGCAGCCAAGATCCCGGCCTATTCTCTGGAAACACCATATATTTT.

This clonotype was found many times. The chain recombines TRBV19 with TRBJ2-7, with D possibly being TRBD1 (5 bases). Germline V gene data show CDR1 as LNHDA and CDR2 as SQIVND (reference sequence). V was pared by 6 bases and J by 0 bases, with 12 bases between. The CDR3 contains 14 residues. As DNA, the CDR3 is TGTGCCAGTAGACAGGTTTCAAGCTCCTACGAGCAGTACTTC. Amino acid sequence: CASRQVSSSYEQYF.